This passage covers 24 T cell receptor beta chains from one sample sequenced in a study of regulatory T cells in long-lasting Graves disease (dated by TCRdb to about 2021). The protocol used for the library was multiplex PCR. Sequenced using an Illumina HiSeq 4000. To build TCR beta libraries, CDR3 regions were amplified by Arm-PCR using iRepertoire HTBI primers. The public reads were reanalyzed by TCRdb: fastp trimming at Q25, MiXCR alignment, in-frame beta chains only. Rows merge per CDR3 protein into single entries with the most common DNA and genes. Counted in this sample were more than 300,000 distinct CDR3 sequences; about 19% of them appeared once. The top ten constitute 29% of the sample. The time point label for this specimen denotes: persistent/refractory GD, antithyroid drugs over 5 years with positive TRAb. RNA was extracted from PBMCs in TRIzol for both TCR sequencing and RNA sequencing.

Source: peripheral blood mononuclear cells (PBMCs), taken when the disease was refractory, from a patient treated with antithyroid drugs. The receptors come from a female donor with Graves disease.

V gene TRBV11-2 combines with J gene TRBJ2-3; D call uncertain. The CDR3 runs 15 residues. From germline, CDR1 is SGHAT and CDR2 FQNNGV. V lost 1 base and J lost 2, with 10 bases in between. The chain's CDR3 is CASSLGPDPTDTQYF. DNA of the CDR3: TGTGCCAGCAGCTTAGGGCCAGACCCCACAGATACGCAGTATTTT.

V and J are TRBV6-1 and TRBJ2-1; D possibly uses TRBD1 or TRBD2 (5 bases each). Germline V gene lookup returns CDR1 MNHNS and CDR2 SASEGT. This CDR3 has 15 amino acids. The ends were cut back, 9 bases at V and 2 bases at J, with 17 bases in the middle. The CDR3 nucleotides read TGTGCCAGTACTCACAGGAGGCACACCTACAATGAGCAGTTCTTC. Amino acids: CASTHRRHTYNEQFF.

This clonotype showed up many times. This chain connects TRBV11-3 to TRBJ1-1; no reliable D call. CDR3 length equals 14 residues. Germline loops: CDR1 SGHNT, CDR2 YENEEA. Trimming pared 1 base from V and 3 bases from J, leaving 9 bases between. For the CDR3, the DNA is TGTGCCAGCAGCTTAGGCGGACTCTACACTGAAGCTTTCTTT. This translates into CASSLGGLYTEAFF. Full variable domain (remainder filled in from reference TRBV11-3 and TRBJ1-1): EAGVVQSPRYKIIEKKQPVAFWCNPISGHNTLYWYLQNLGQGPELLIRYENEEAVDDSQLPKDRFSAERLKGVDSTLKIQPAELGDSAVYLCASSLGGLYTEAFFGQGTRLTVV.

The V and J genes are TRBV27 and TRBJ2-2; no firm D call. This CDR3 has 12 residues. CDR1 MNHEY and CDR2 SMNVEV come from the germline V gene (reference sequence). The ends were cut back, 3 bases at V and 6 bases at J, with 5 bases in the middle. The CDR3, as DNA: TGTGCCAGCAGTTTTTATTCCGGGGAGCTGTTTTTT. Its translation: CASSFYSGELFF.

A note on this clonotype: The junction differs from germline at one of its ends, possibly a read error. The chain links TRBV6-1 to TRBJ2-1; D uncertain. The CDR3 consists of 12 residues. CDR1 is MNHNS, CDR2 SASEGT, per germline. This chain's CDR3 is CTSSSTYNEQFF. CDR3 bases: TGTACCAGCAGTTCCACATACAATGAGCAGTTCTTC.

The chain links TRBV3-1 to TRBJ2-7; D uncertain. Per germline, CDR1 LGHDT and CDR2 YNNKEL (reference sequence). The CDR3 extends over 13 amino acids. V gave up 7 bases and J gave up 2 bases, with 12 bases separating them. CDR3 loop: CASNLAGTYEQYF. The CDR3 region has the DNA TGTGCCAGCAACTTGGCTGGGACCTACGAGCAGTACTTC.

In this sample, this clonotype turned up many times. The chain's CDR3 is CASSLGIGDSPLHF. For the CDR3, the DNA is TGTGCCAGCAGCCTAGGGATTGGGGATTCACCCCTCCACTTT. V is TRBV7-2 and J is TRBJ1-6; D is uncertain. CDR1 is SGHTA, CDR2 FQGNSA, per germline. The CDR3 is 14 amino acids. V gave up 5 bases and J gave up 8 bases, with 13 bases separating them.

As concerns this clonotype: It may be a read error: a sequence one base away is much more abundant. The V gene is TRBV7-2, the J gene TRBJ1-2; 9 bases agree with TRBD1. The CDR3 has 15 residues. The ends lost 1 base at V and 8 bases at J; junction bases unmatched: 8. CDR1 SGHTA and CDR2 FQGNSA come from the germline V gene. The CDR3 nucleotides read TGTGCCAGCAGCTTAGTCGATGGACAGGGGCGCGGCTACACCTTC. Residues: CASSLVDGQGRGYTF.

This clonotype was seen only a few times. The rearrangement uses TRBV11-3 and TRBJ2-3; no clear D gene. This CDR3 is built from 15 residues. Germline lookup yields CDR1 SGHNT and CDR2 YENEEA. Trimming took off 4 bases at V and 0 bases at J, with 11 bases between the two ends. The CDR3 DNA reads as TGTGCCAGCAGCTCCGGCCGGTTTAGCACAGATACGCAGTATTTT. Its translation is CASSSGRFSTDTQYF.

This clonotype was seen a few times. The genes are TRBV4-1 and TRBJ1-2; tentative D call: TRBD1 (6 bases). Germline lookup yields CDR1 MGHRA and CDR2 YSYEKL. This CDR3 spans 15 amino acids. V lost 1 base and J 4 bases, leaving 13 bases between the germline ends. The CDR3 DNA reads as TGCGCCAGCAGCCAAGGGCTCGGGACACCCTATGGCTACACCTTC. It specifies CASSQGLGTPYGYTF.

This clonotype was seen repeatedly, ten times or more. The V and J genes are TRBV6-1 and TRBJ1-3, with 7 bases identical to TRBD1. Germline lookup yields CDR1 MNHNS and CDR2 SASEGT. The J segment lost 3 bases and the V segment lost 7 bases, leaving 9 bases of the junction unmatched. The CDR3 is 15 amino acids. The CDR3 DNA reads TGTGCCAGCACCCAAACAGGGGCAGGTGGAAACACCATATATTTT. Protein: CASTQTGAGGNTIYF.

This clonotype was observed many times. V gene TRBV28 combines with J gene TRBJ2-5; TRBD1 matches at 8 bases. The CDR3 is 15 residues long. Germline V gene lookup returns CDR1 MDHEN and CDR2 SYDVKM. The V and J ends lost 8 bases and 4 bases, in that order; junction bases with no gene match: 12. As DNA, the CDR3 is TGTGCCAGCGATTCGGACAGGGAATCGCCAGAGACCCAGTACTTC. This translates into CASDSDRESPETQYF.

This clonotype was recorded many times. The rearrangement links TRBV12-3 or TRBV12-4 to TRBJ2-5; either TRBD1 or TRBD2 may supply D (6 bases each). Between the trimmed V and J ends, which lost 5 bases and 4 bases, there was a span of 11 bases. The CDR3 is 13 amino acids. The CDR3, as DNA: TGTGCCAGCAGTCGGGGGCGTCGAGAGACCCAGTACTTC. Translation: CASSRGRRETQYF.

This chain links TRBV20-1 with TRBJ2-1; TRBD2 might be the D (6 bases). The CDR3 has 14 amino acids. Trimming took off 5 bases at V and 8 bases at J, with 19 bases between the two ends. Per the germline V gene, CDR1 is DFQATT and CDR2 is SNEGSKA (reference sequence). CDR3 sequence: CSAPFGRSGYEQFF. The CDR3, as DNA: TGCAGTGCTCCGTTTGGGCGGAGCGGGTATGAGCAGTTCTTC.

This clonotype was seen repeatedly, ten times or more. This chain connects TRBV12-3 or TRBV12-4 to TRBJ1-2; weak D call: TRBD1 (5 bases). The length of the CDR3 is 12 residues. The ends were cut back, 7 bases at V and 7 bases at J, with 13 bases in the middle. CDR3 in amino acids: CASTSGLGGYTF. The CDR3 bases are TGTGCCAGCACTTCAGGGTTAGGTGGCTACACCTTC.

Note on this clonotype: A junction end diverges from the germline sequence, so it may reflect a read error. V and J are TRBV6-1 and TRBJ1-6, with D unresolved. There are 17 residues in the CDR3. The germline V gene has CDR1 MNHNS and CDR2 SASEGT. The CDR3 DNA is TGTGCCAGCAGTCCCAATCCGACGCCGGGAACCAATTCACTCCTCCACTTT. Amino acid sequence: CASSPNPTPGTNSLLHF.

This clonotype was seen ten or more times. The J gene is TRBJ2-7, the V gene TRBV2, with 9 bases identical to TRBD2. The ends lost 1 base at V and 11 bases at J; junction bases unmatched: 12. CDR3 length: 15 residues. Germline assignment: CDR1 SNHLY and CDR2 FYNNEI. CDR3 protein: CASSEGLAADLTEYF. CDR3 in DNA: TGTGCCAGCAGTGAAGGACTAGCGGCTGACCTCACGGAGTACTTC.

A note on this clonotype: Possible read error: a much larger clone is one base away. The chain combines TRBV6-1 with TRBJ1-1; unclear D gene. CDR3 length equals 16 residues. V was clipped by 7 bases and J by 6 bases, with 24 bases between them. Germline values: CDR1 MNHNS, CDR2 SASEGT. CDR3 coding DNA: TGTGCCAGCATTGATTTATGGGTCCCCCGCCGTTCTGAAGCTTTCTTT. The encoded protein is CASIDLWVPRRSEAFF.

This chain connects TRBV2 to TRBJ2-6; weak D call: TRBD2 (6 bases). Germline CDR1 and CDR2: SNHLY and FYNNEI. Trimming pared 8 bases from V and 4 bases from J, leaving 9 bases between. The CDR3 is 13 amino acids. CDR3 amino acids: CASGRGGANVLTF. The CDR3 region has the DNA TGTGCCAGCGGACGGGGGGGGGCCAACGTCCTGACTTTC.

The chain has TRBV3-1 and TRBJ2-1; D assignment may be TRBD1 or TRBD2 (5 bases each). V was cut by 1 base and J by 9 bases, with 16 bases left in between. The CDR3 is 15 residues long. CDR1 and CDR2 (germline): LGHDT, YNNKEL (reference sequence). The CDR3 is CASSQVLGQEGEQFF. The CDR3 bases are TGTGCCAGCAGCCAAGTACTCGGACAAGAGGGTGAGCAGTTCTTC.

The J gene is TRBJ2-7, the V gene TRBV7-9; D perhaps matches TRBD1 (7 bases). The length of the CDR3 is 15 residues. V was pared by 2 bases and J by 4 bases, with 15 bases between. Germline CDR1 reads SEHNR; CDR2 reads FQNEAQ (reference sequence). CDR3 in amino acids: CASSLQGGSSYEQYF. Written as DNA, the CDR3 is TGTGCCAGCAGCTTACAGGGGGGATCTTCGTACGAGCAGTACTTC.

This chain connects TRBV7-9 to TRBJ2-7; 9 nucleotides align to TRBD1. This CDR3 spans 16 amino acids. Germline CDR1 SEHNR, CDR2 FQNEAQ (reference sequence). V dropped 4 bases and J dropped 4; count of bases not matched to a gene: 11. CDR3 nucleotide sequence: TGTGCCAGCAGCTCCTTTAGGGGGACAGGGACATACGAGCAGTACTTC. Translation: CASSSFRGTGTYEQYF.

Only a few counts were recorded for this clonotype. CDR3 nucleotide sequence: TGTGCCAGCAGCTTGGGGGGGCGGGAGAACACCGGGGAGCTGTTTTTT. The encoded protein is CASSLGGRENTGELFF. The rearrangement uses TRBV7-2 and TRBJ2-2, with a possible D match to TRBD2 (7 bases). Germline V gene sequence: CDR1 SGHTA, CDR2 FQGNSA. The V end lost 3 bases, the J end lost 1 base, and 12 bases lay between the germline ends. The CDR3 has 16 residues.

There are many counts of this clonotype. V usage is TRBV20-1 and J usage is TRBJ2-7; 9 bases are a match to TRBD1. The CDR3 totals 13 residues. CDR1 is DFQATT and CDR2 is SNEGSKA in the germline V gene (reference sequence). In DNA, the CDR3 is TGCAGAGCTTGCGGGACAGGGAAATACGAGCAGTACTTC. This codes for CRACGTGKYEQYF.